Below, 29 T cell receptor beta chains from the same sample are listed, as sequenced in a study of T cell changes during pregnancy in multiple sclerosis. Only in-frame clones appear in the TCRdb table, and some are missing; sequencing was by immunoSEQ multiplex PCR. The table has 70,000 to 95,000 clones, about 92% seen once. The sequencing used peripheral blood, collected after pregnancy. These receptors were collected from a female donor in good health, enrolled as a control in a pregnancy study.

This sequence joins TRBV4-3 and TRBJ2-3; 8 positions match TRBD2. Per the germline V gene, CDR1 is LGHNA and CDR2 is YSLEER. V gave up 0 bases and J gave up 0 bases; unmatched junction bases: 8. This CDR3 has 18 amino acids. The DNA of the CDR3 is TGCGCCAGCAGCCAAGAGATCGGGGGGGGTCTTAGCACAGATACGCAGTATTTT. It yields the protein CASSQEIGGGLSTDTQYF.

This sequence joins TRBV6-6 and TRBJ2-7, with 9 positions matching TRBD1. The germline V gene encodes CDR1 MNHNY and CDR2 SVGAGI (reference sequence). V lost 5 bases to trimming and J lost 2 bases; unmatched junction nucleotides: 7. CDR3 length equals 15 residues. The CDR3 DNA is TGTGCCAGCAGTAAGAGGGACAGGGAGGCCTACGAGCAGTACTTC. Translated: CASSKRDREAYEQYF.

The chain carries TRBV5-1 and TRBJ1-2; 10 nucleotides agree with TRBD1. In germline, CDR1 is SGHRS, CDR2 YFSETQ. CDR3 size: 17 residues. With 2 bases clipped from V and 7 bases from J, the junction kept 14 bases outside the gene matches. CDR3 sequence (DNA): TGCGCCAGCAGCTTTGCTGGGACAGGGGTTGACAAAAGTGGCTACACCTTC. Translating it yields CASSFAGTGVDKSGYTF.

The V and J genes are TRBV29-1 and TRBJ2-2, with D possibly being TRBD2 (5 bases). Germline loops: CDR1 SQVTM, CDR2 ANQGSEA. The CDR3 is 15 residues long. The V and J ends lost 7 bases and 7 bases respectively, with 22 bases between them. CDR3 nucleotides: TGCAGCGCCCAAAAGGTGGGAGAATCGATCGGGGAGCTGTTTTTT. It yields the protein CSAQKVGESIGELFF.

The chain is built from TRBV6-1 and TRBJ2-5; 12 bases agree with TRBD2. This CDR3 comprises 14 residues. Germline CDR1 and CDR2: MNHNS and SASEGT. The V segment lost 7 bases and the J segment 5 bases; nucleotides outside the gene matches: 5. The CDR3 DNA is TGTGCCAGCAAAGGACTAGCGGGAATGGAGACCCAGTACTTC. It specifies CASKGLAGMETQYF.

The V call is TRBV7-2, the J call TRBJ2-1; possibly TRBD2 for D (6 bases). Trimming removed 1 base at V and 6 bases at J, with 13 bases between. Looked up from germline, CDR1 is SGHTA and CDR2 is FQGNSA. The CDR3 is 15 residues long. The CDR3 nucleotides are TGTGCCAGCAGCTTAGTTTGGGGGAGGATCAATGAGCAGTTCTTC. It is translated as CASSLVWGRINEQFF.

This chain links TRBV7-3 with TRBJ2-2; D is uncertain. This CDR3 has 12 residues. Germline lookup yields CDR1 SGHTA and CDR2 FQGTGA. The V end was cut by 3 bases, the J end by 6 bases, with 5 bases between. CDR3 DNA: TGTGCCAGCAGCTTGGCCCCCGGGGAGCTGTTTTTT. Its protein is CASSLAPGELFF.

CDR3 region: CATSRDRGLDRHGYTF. CDR3 coding DNA: TGTGCCACCAGCAGAGATCGGGGCCTGGACAGGCATGGCTACACCTTC. The chain carries TRBV15 and TRBJ1-2; TRBD1 agrees at 7 bases. With V trimmed by 0 bases and J by 6 bases, 10 bases remained unmatched. The CDR3 totals 16 residues. Germline-derived CDR1 and CDR2 are LNHNV and YYDKDF (reference sequence).

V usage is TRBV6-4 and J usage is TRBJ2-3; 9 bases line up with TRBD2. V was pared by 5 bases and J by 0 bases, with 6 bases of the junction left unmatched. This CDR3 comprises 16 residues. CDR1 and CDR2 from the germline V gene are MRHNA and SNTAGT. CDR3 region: CASSQASGDSTDTQYF. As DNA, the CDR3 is TGTGCCAGCAGTCAAGCTAGCGGGGATAGCACAGATACGCAGTATTTT.

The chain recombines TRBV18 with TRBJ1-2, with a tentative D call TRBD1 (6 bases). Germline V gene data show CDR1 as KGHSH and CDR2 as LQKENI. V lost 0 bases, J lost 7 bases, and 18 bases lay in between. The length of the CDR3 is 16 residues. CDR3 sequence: CASSPPGAGQGSGYTF. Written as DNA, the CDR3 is TGTGCCAGCTCACCACCGGGGGCAGGGCAGGGAAGTGGCTACACCTTC.

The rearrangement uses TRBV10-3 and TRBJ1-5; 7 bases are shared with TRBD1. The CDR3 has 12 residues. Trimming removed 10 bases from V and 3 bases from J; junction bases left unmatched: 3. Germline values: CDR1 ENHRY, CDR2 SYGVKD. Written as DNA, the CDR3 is TGTGCCACCCAGGGGGACAATCAGCCCCAGCATTTT. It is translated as CATQGDNQPQHF.

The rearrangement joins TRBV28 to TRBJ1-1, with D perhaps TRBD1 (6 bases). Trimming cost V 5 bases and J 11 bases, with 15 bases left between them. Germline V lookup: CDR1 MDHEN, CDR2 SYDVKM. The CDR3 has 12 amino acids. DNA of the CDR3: TGTGCCAGCAGTCTAGGGAGGGGGGGTGCTTTCTTT. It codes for CASSLGRGGAFF.

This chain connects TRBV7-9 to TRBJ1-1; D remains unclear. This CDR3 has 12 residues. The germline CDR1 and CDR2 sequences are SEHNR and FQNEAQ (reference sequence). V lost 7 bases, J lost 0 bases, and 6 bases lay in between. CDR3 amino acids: CASKRVNTEAFF. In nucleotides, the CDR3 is TGTGCCAGCAAGAGAGTGAACACTGAAGCTTTCTTT.

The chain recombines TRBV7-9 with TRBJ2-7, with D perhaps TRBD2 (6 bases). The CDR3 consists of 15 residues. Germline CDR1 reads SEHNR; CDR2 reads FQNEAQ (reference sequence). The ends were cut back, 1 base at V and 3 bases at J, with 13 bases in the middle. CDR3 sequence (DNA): TGTGCCAGCAGCTTAGGTGACCGGGGAGGCTACGAGCAGTACTTC. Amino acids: CASSLGDRGGYEQYF.

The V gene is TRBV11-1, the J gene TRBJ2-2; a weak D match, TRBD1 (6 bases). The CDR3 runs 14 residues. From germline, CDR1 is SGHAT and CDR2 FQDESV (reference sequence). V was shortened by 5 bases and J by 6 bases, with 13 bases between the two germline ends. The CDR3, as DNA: TGTGCCAGCAGCCCAGGGGCTGGGGCCGGGGAGCTGTTTTTT. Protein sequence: CASSPGAGAGELFF.

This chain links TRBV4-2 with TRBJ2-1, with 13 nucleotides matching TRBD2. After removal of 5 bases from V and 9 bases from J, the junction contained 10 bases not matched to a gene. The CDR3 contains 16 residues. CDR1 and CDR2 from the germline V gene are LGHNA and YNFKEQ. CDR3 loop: CASSFRTSGSSGEQFF. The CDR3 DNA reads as TGTGCCAGCAGCTTTCGGACTAGCGGGAGTTCTGGTGAGCAGTTCTTC.

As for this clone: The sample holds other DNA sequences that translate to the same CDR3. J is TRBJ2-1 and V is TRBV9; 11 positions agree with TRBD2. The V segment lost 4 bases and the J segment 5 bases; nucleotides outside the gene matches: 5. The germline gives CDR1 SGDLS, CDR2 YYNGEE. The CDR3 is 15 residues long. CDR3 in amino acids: CASSLGTSGNNEQFF. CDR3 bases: TGTGCCAGCAGCCTCGGGACTAGCGGAAACAATGAGCAGTTCTTC.

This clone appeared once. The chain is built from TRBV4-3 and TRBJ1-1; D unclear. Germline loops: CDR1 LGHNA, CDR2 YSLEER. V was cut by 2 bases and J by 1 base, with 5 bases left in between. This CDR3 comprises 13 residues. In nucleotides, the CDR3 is TGCGCCAGCAGCCAATTCAAGAACACTGAAGCTTTCTTT. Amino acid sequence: CASSQFKNTEAFF.

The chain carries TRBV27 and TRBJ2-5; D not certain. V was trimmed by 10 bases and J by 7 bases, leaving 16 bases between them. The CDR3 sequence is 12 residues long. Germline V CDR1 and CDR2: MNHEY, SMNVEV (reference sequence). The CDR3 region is CAIGTPGGTQYF. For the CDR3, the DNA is TGTGCCATCGGTACTCCCGGTGGGACCCAGTACTTC.

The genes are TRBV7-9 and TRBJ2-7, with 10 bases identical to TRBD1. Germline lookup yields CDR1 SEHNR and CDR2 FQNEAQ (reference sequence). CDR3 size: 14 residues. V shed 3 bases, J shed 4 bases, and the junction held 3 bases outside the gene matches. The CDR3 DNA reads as TGTGCCAGCAGCTTTAGGACAGGGGGGTACGAGCAGTACTTC. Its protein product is CASSFRTGGYEQYF.

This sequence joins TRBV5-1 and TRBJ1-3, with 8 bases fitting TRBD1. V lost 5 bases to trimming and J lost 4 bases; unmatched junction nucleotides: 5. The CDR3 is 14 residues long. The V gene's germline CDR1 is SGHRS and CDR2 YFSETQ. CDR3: CASSEGQEGNTIYF. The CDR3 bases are TGCGCCAGCAGTGAGGGACAGGAAGGAAACACCATATATTTT.

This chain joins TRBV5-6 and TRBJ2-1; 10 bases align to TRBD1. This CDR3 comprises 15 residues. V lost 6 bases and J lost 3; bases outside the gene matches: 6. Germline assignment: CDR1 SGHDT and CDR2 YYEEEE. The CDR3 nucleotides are TGTGCCAGCATCAAGACAGGGGGCTACTACAATGAGCAGTTCTTC. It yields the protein CASIKTGGYYNEQFF.

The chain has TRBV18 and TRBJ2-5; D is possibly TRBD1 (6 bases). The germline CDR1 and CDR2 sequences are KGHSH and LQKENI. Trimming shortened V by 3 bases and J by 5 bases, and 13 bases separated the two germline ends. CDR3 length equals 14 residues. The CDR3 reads CASSPNRVGETQYF. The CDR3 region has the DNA TGTGCCAGCTCACCTAACAGGGTGGGGGAGACCCAGTACTTC.

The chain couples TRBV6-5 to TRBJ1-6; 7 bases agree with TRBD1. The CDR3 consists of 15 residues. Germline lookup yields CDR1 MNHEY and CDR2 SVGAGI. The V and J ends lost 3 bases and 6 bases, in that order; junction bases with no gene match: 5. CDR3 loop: CASSYGGQFNSPLHF. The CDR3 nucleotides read TGTGCCAGCAGTTATGGGGGACAGTTTAATTCACCCCTCCACTTT.

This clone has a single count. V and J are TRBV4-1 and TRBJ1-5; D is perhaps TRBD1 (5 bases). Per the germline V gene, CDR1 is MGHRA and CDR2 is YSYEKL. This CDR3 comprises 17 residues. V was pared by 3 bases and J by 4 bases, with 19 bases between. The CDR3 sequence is CASSHPTGTGVNQPQHF. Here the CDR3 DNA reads TGCGCCAGCAGCCACCCAACCGGGACGGGAGTTAATCAGCCCCAGCATTTT.

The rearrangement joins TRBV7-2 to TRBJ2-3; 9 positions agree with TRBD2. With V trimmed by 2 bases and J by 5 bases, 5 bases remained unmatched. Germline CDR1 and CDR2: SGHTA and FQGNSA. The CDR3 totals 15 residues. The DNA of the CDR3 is TGTGCCAGCAGCTTATGGCGGGAGGGCCAAGATACGCAGTATTTT. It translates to CASSLWREGQDTQYF.

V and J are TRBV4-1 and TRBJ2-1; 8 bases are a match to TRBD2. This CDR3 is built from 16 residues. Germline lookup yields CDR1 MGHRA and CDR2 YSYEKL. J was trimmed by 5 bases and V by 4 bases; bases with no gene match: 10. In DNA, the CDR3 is TGCGCCAGCAGCCGTAGCGGGACTGCTGGAAACAATGAGCAGTTCTTC. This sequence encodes CASSRSGTAGNNEQFF.

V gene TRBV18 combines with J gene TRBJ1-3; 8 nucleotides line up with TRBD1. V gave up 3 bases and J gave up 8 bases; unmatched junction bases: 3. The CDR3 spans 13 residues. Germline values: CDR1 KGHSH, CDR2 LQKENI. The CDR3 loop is CASSPLTGDTIYF. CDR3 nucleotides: TGTGCCAGCTCACCCCTGACAGGGGACACCATATATTTT.

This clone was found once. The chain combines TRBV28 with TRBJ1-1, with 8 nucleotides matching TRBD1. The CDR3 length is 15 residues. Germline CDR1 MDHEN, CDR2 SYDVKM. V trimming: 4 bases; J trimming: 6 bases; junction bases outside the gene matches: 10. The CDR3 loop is CASSSPRGPAAEAFF. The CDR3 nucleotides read TGTGCCAGCAGTTCTCCCAGGGGGCCGGCCGCTGAAGCTTTCTTT.